The sequence of this TCR beta chain was determined in a study of cytomegalovirus exposure and HLA in healthy donors. Findings and limits, study-wide: Researchers counted over 150 TCR beta chains as cytomegalovirus-associated. Follow-up analysis later connected one missense variant in DCLRE1C with trimming of TCR beta V- and J-genes.

This clone was seen a few times. Its antigen remains unidentified. A multiplex PCR was run with 60 Vbeta primers and 13 Jbeta primers. Measured with immunoSEQ multiplex PCR; TCRdb has only the in-frame clones, and not every one. The sample consists of about 200,000 clones, around 79% of them appearing once. The CDR3 covers 14 residues. CDR1 MNHEY and CDR2 SMNVEV come from the germline V gene (reference sequence). Trimming cost V 5 bases and J 7 bases, with 15 bases left between them. The sequencing input was PBMCs. This clonotype was obtained from a male donor in good health and CMV-seronegative. The chain links TRBV27 to TRBJ2-1, with D perhaps matching TRBD1 (6 bases). The CDR3: CASSPSPRGNEQFF. DNA for the CDR3: TGTGCCAGCAGTCCATCCCCCAGGGGTAATGAGCAGTTCTTC.